This entry lists 8 T cell receptor beta chains sequenced from one sample in a study of chemoradiotherapy in HPV16-positive cancers (dated by TCRdb to 2022 to 2024). Libraries were constructed by the immunoSEQ multiplex PCR assay. TCRdb provides this immuneACCESS table in a form limited to in-frame rearrangements. Some clones are lacking; in checked studies, under half of them reflect an unresolved V gene, and why the rest are absent is not known. Counted in this sample were fewer than 800 clones; around 68% of them appeared once. 25% to 30% of the sample is taken by the ten largest. Sequenced material: tumor tissue, taken from a patient who underwent chemoradiotherapy. These receptors all come from a human donor with HPV-associated anogenital cancer.

This clone was detected only once. This sequence joins TRBV5-1 and TRBJ2-1; TRBD1 might be the D (7 bases). The V gene lost 4 bases and the J gene lost 2 bases, with 10 bases spanning the gap. This CDR3 is 14 amino acids long. Germline assignment: CDR1 SGHRS and CDR2 YFSETQ. The CDR3 here is CASSLRGAYNEQFF. The CDR3 DNA sequence: TGCGCCAGCAGCCTCAGGGGGGCCTACAATGAGCAGTTCTTC.

The sample holds one count of this clone. The V gene is TRBV27, the J gene TRBJ2-1; maybe TRBD2 (5 bases). The CDR3 runs 15 residues. The germline CDR1 and CDR2 sequences are MNHEY and SMNVEV (reference sequence). V lost 3 bases, J lost 6 bases, and 15 bases lay in between. CDR3 sequence (DNA): TGTGCCAGCAGTTTGACTACTTATTCGGGCAATGAGCAGTTCTTC. Translation gives CASSLTTYSGNEQFF.

By share, this clone counts as large. The chain joins TRBV28 to TRBJ1-1, with D perhaps TRBD1 (5 bases). V was pared by 3 bases and J by 4 bases, with 9 bases between. CDR3 length: 13 residues. CDR1 MDHEN and CDR2 SYDVKM come from the germline V gene. The CDR3 nucleotides are TGTGCCAGCAGTTTGAAGCAGGGCACTGAAGCTTTCTTT. This sequence encodes CASSLKQGTEAFF.

The genes are TRBV10-2 and TRBJ2-7, with D unresolved. The CDR3 length is 13 residues. Trimming removed 0 bases from V and 3 bases from J, with 6 bases in between. Germline V gene data show CDR1 as WSHSY and CDR2 as SAAADI. The CDR3 here is CASSESVVYEQYF. The CDR3 nucleotides are TGCGCCAGCAGTGAGTCAGTGGTCTACGAGCAGTACTTC.

The V gene is TRBV5-1, the J gene TRBJ2-7, with D possibly being TRBD2 (7 bases). The CDR3 length is 15 residues. CDR1 SGHRS and CDR2 YFSETQ come from the germline V gene. V dropped 4 bases and J dropped 3 bases, with 17 bases sitting between them. CDR3 protein: CASSLAGGRIYEQYF. CDR3 sequence (DNA): TGCGCCAGCAGCCTCGCCGGGGGGCGGATCTACGAGCAGTACTTC.

The V and J genes are TRBV4-2 and TRBJ1-1; a possible D gene is TRBD1 (6 bases). Trimming removed 4 bases at V and 1 base at J, with 19 bases between. The CDR3 contains 17 residues. In germline, CDR1 is LGHNA, CDR2 YNFKEQ. The CDR3, as DNA: TGTGCCAGCAGCCCTCTTCTGGGGGGGGCTGGGAACACTGAAGCTTTCTTT. It specifies CASSPLLGGAGNTEAFF.

This clone was detected only a few times. The genes are TRBV7-8 and TRBJ2-1; no firm D call. CDR3 length: 13 residues. V dropped 5 bases and J dropped 9 bases, with 14 bases sitting between them. Germline loops: CDR1 SGHVS, CDR2 FQNEAQ. The CDR3 here is CASSLGPSSEQFF. The DNA for the CDR3 is TGTGCCAGCAGCCTCGGGCCCTCGAGTGAGCAGTTCTTC.

The chain links TRBV15 to TRBJ1-3; D unclear. Between the trimmed V and J ends, which lost 0 bases and 4 bases, there was a span of 13 bases. The CDR3 covers 16 residues. From germline, CDR1 is LNHNV and CDR2 YYDKDF (reference sequence). The CDR3 loop is CATSRDRGVEGNTIYF. The CDR3 bases are TGTGCCACCAGCAGAGATCGCGGGGTCGAAGGAAACACCATATATTTT.